These 8 T cell receptor beta chains originate from one sample sequenced in a study of blood T cell repertoires in COVID-19. Libraries were prepared by immunoSEQ multiplex PCR; TCRdb keeps only in-frame clonotypes and omits some of them. The sample contains roughly 80,000 clones, about nine tenths of which appear only once. The sequenced sample consisted of peripheral blood. These receptors came from a woman aged 45-65 years in a cohort sampled during active COVID-19.

This clone has just one count. V is TRBV12-5 and J is TRBJ2-7; TRBD1 agrees at 10 bases. The V and J ends lost 0 bases and 4 bases, in that order; junction bases with no gene match: 6. The germline CDR1 and CDR2 sequences are LGHNT and FRNRAP. CDR3 length equals 16 residues. The CDR3, as DNA: TGTGCTAGTGGTTTGGTACATCGGACAGGGGGATACGAGCAGTACTTC. Translated, it gives CASGLVHRTGGYEQYF.

The chain recombines TRBV6-1 with TRBJ2-3, with D possibly matching TRBD1 (6 bases). CDR1 MNHNS and CDR2 SASEGT come from the germline V gene. CDR3 length: 15 residues. Trimming took off 3 bases at V and 6 bases at J, with 16 bases between the two ends. The CDR3 region has the DNA TGTGCCAGCAGTGATGGTGGGACACCCCTTGATACGCAGTATTTT. This gives the protein CASSDGGTPLDTQYF.

The chain joins TRBV30 to TRBJ1-5, with 12 bases matching TRBD1. Unmatched junction bases numbered 3, after V lost 3 bases and J lost 6 bases. Germline CDR1 GTSNPN, CDR2 SVGIG (reference sequence). The CDR3 loop spans 14 amino acids. In nucleotides, the CDR3 is TGTGCCTGGAGGGGGACAGGGGGCGGTCAGCCCCAGCATTTT. Protein: CAWRGTGGGQPQHF.

The rearrangement links TRBV6-5 to TRBJ2-7, with D unclear. This CDR3 has 13 residues. Trimming took off 2 bases at V and 0 bases at J, with 5 bases between the two ends. Looked up from germline, CDR1 is MNHEY and CDR2 is SVGAGI. CDR3 nucleotide sequence: TGTGCCAGCAGTTACCAGGTCTCCTACGAGCAGTACTTC. Translated: CASSYQVSYEQYF.

The CDR3 is CASSPRGQGSYEQYF. CDR3 sequence (DNA): TGTGCCAGCAGCCCAAGGGGACAGGGCTCGTACGAGCAGTACTTC. The chain employs TRBV9 and TRBJ2-7; 9 bases align to TRBD1. The length of the CDR3 is 15 residues. Trimming took 4 bases from V and 4 from J; bases not matched to a gene: 9. Germline CDR1 and CDR2: SGDLS and YYNGEE.

This clone occurred once. The V gene is TRBV3-1 (or the pseudogene TRBV3-2), the J gene TRBJ2-2; 7 bases agree with TRBD1. CDR1 and CDR2 (germline): LGHDT, YNNKEL (reference sequence). CDR3 size: 15 residues. Unmatched junction bases numbered 4, after V lost 1 base and J lost 5 bases. CDR3 nucleotide sequence: TGTGCCAGCAGCCAAGGAATACAGGGGACCGGGGAGCTGTTTTTT. Its translation is CASSQGIQGTGELFF.

The V and J genes are TRBV7-3 and TRBJ1-1, with 9 positions matching TRBD1. V lost 5 bases, J lost 0 bases, and 4 bases stayed unmatched. This CDR3 has 15 amino acids. CDR1 and CDR2 from the germline V gene are SGHTA and FQGTGA. The CDR3 DNA is TGTGCCAGCAGCCGCGGACAGGGGATGAACACTGAAGCTTTCTTT. It encodes CASSRGQGMNTEAFF.

The chain joins TRBV5-4 to TRBJ2-2; D unclear. The CDR3 runs 15 residues. The germline V gene has CDR1 SGHNT and CDR2 YYREEE (reference sequence). V dropped 1 base and J dropped 4 bases, with 11 bases sitting between them. The CDR3, as DNA: TGTGCCAGCAGCTTGTCTCAGGTTGGCACCGGGGAGCTGTTTTTT. This sequence encodes CASSLSQVGTGELFF.